This T cell receptor beta chain comes out of a study of radiation and T cells in renal cell carcinoma. For the study at large: Nephrectomy followed 15 Gy stereotactic body radiation by 4 weeks.

The ends were cut back, 0 bases at V and 2 bases at J, with 9 bases in the middle. The CDR3 is 14 amino acids. Per the germline V gene, CDR1 is SGHDT and CDR2 is YYEEEE. Only in-frame clones appear in the TCRdb table, and some are missing; sequencing was by immunoSEQ multiplex PCR. The sample includes approximately 110,000 clones, roughly 80% of them seen just once. Note on this clone: Its specificity is not known.

Study-wide results and caveats: In blood, top tumor clones expanded by 2 weeks, shrinking by 4. Baseline intratumoral clonotype presence is unknown without pretreatment biopsies.

Time point described: baseline pretreatment blood. Described treatment: 15 Gy SBRT to primary tumor, nephrectomy 4 weeks later. This renal cell carcinoma was of the clear cell type. This chain uses TRBV5-6 with TRBJ2-7; the D is unclear. The specimen was blood, collected from a patient whose treatment included radiotherapy and nephrectomy. This TCR came from a woman aged 55-70 years with renal cell carcinoma. The chain's CDR3 is CASSLDVPPYEQYF. The CDR3 coding sequence is TGTGCCAGCAGCTTGGATGTGCCTCCCTACGAGCAGTACTTC. Combining the CDR3 with reference TRBV5-6 and TRBJ2-7 gives the whole variable domain DAGVTQSPTHLIKTRGQQVTLRCSPKSGHDTVSWYQQALGQGPQFIFQYYEEEERQRGNFPDRFSGHQFPNYSSELNVNALLLGDSALYLCASSLDVPPYEQYFGPGTRLTVT.